This TCR beta chain is from a study of CD8+ T cells in alopecia areata. Study overall: Scalp area affected, as a percentage, set the severity score of treated patients.

In each case, RNA was isolated and then reverse transcribed into cDNA as the sequencing template. Here immunoSEQ multiplex PCR was the method, and the copy in TCRdb shows in-frame clones only, minus some. The profile shows about 270,000 clones, 60% of them singletons. Trimming took 0 bases from V and 0 from J, leaving 9 bases between them. The CDR3 is 17 amino acids. From germline, CDR1 is LGHNA and CDR2 YSLEER. Study findings and constraints: Elevated clonality characterized lesional scalp relative to normal scalp, particularly in alopecia totalis/universalis.

This clone was detected a few times. The target antigen is unknown. The treatment denotes: oral pan-JAK inhibitor, 5-10 mg twice daily. Peripheral blood and lesional scalp punch biopsies were taken from alopecia areata patients. The receptor was derived from a human donor with alopecia areata. J is TRBJ1-6 and V is TRBV4-3; D gene uncertain. The sample consisted of CD4+ T cells sorted from blood, taken at approximately week 52, from a patient treated with tofacitinib. CDR3 residues: CASSQDSLNSYNSPLHF. CDR3 DNA sequence: TGCGCCAGCAGCCAAGATTCTCTCAACTCCTATAATTCACCCCTCCACTTT.